This is a list of T cell receptor beta chains from one sample in a study of monozygotic twins with cystic fibrosis. The method was immunoSEQ multiplex PCR; TCRdb's version includes in-frame clones alone and lacks a portion of them. The sample yields 30,000 to 40,000 clones, roughly 66% seen once. The material sequenced was blood. These receptors were collected from a girl between 5 and 17 years old with cystic fibrosis. The CDR3 runs from the conserved cysteine through the conserved F or W. D genes are given only for firm matches. Only part of the rows carry a size: once, few, many, or a class if the clone is expanded.

J: TRBJ2-7
size: .
D: TRBD1
V: TRBV20-1
CDR3: CSASPGGKQYF
DNA: TGCAGTGCTAGTCCAGGGGGCAAGCAGTACTTC

J: TRBJ2-1
size: .
D: TRBD1
V: TRBV6-1
CDR3: CASSDLDRAQEQFF
DNA: TGTGCCAGCAGTGATCTAGACAGGGCTCAGGAGCAGTTCTTC

J: TRBJ2-7
size: .
D: .
V: TRBV27
CDR3: CASSLAGQLYEQYF
DNA: TGTGCCAGCAGTTTAGCGGGACAACTCTACGAGCAGTACTTC

J: TRBJ1-2
size: once
D: TRBD1
V: TRBV6-6
CDR3: CASTPWGTGPTDGYTF
DNA: TGTGCCAGCACCCCGTGGGGGACAGGCCCTACCGATGGCTACACCTTC

J: TRBJ1-1
size: .
D: .
V: TRBV11-2
CDR3: CASREPGHWNTEAFF
DNA: TGTGCCAGCAGGGAACCGGGGCATTGGAACACTGAAGCTTTCTTT

J: TRBJ2-1
size: .
D: .
V: TRBV19
CDR3: CASSTTSFNEQFF
DNA: TGTGCCAGTAGTACGACTAGTTTCAATGAGCAGTTCTTC

J: TRBJ1-2
size: .
D: TRBD1
V: TRBV25-1
CDR3: CASSDYGQGNGYTF
DNA: TGTGCCAGCAGTGATTACGGACAGGGGAATGGCTACACCTTC

J: TRBJ2-3
size: .
D: TRBD2
V: TRBV10-3
CDR3: CAISVSGKDTQYF
DNA: TGTGCCATCAGTGTTAGCGGGAAGGATACGCAGTATTTT

J: TRBJ1-4
size: .
D: .
V: TRBV7-9
CDR3: CASSAGEKLFF
DNA: TGTGCCAGCAGCGCGGGGGAAAAACTGTTTTTT

J: TRBJ1-3
size: few
D: .
V: TRBV2
CDR3: CASRSGVDPRSGNTIYF
DNA: TGTGCCAGCAGATCCGGGGTGGACCCACGGTCAGGAAACACCATATATTTT

J: TRBJ2-5
size: few
D: .
V: TRBV7-9
CDR3: CASSSGTESQETQYF
DNA: TGTGCCAGCAGCTCGGGGACGGAATCCCAAGAGACCCAGTACTTC

J: TRBJ2-7
size: once
D: TRBD2
V: TRBV4-1
CDR3: CASSQVLGLAVYEQYF
DNA: TGCGCCAGCAGCCAAGTCCTGGGACTAGCGGTTTACGAGCAGTACTTC

J: TRBJ1-2
size: .
D: TRBD1
V: TRBV2
CDR3: CASSADRGAGYTF
DNA: TGTGCCAGCAGCGCTGACAGGGGTGCTGGCTACACCTTC

J: TRBJ2-1
size: .
D: TRBD2
V: TRBV7-8
CDR3: CASSLYGTSGNNEQFF
DNA: TGTGCCAGCAGCTTATACGGGACTAGCGGGAACAATGAGCAGTTCTTC

J: TRBJ2-3
size: .
D: .
V: TRBV6-6
CDR3: CASSYADTQYF
DNA: TGTGCCAGCAGTTACGCAGATACGCAGTATTTT

J: TRBJ2-7
size: .
D: .
V: TRBV28
CDR3: CASSLPQGAYEQYF
DNA: TGTGCCAGCAGTTTACCACAGGGAGCCTACGAGCAGTACTTC

J: TRBJ2-2
size: few
D: TRBD2
V: TRBV18
CDR3: CASSPYSGRDTGELFF
DNA: TGTGCCAGCTCACCATATAGCGGGAGAGACACCGGGGAGCTGTTTTTT

J: TRBJ2-1
size: .
D: .
V: TRBV4-2
CDR3: CASSQDPAALFF
DNA: TGTGCCAGCAGCCAAGATCCGGCAGCCTTGTTCTTC

J: TRBJ2-5
size: .
D: TRBD1
V: TRBV4-3
CDR3: CASSRTGSPQETQYF
DNA: TGCGCCAGCAGCCGGACAGGGAGCCCCCAAGAGACCCAGTACTTC

J: TRBJ2-7
size: .
D: .
V: TRBV20-1
CDR3: CSARGVEQYF
DNA: TGCAGTGCAAGGGGTGTCGAGCAGTACTTC

J: TRBJ1-1
size: .
D: .
V: TRBV7-2
CDR3: CASSLGTDWEAFF
DNA: TGTGCCAGCAGCTTAGGGACCGATTGGGAAGCTTTCTTT

J: TRBJ1-5
size: .
D: TRBD1
V: TRBV4-1
CDR3: CASSQDRQGGQPQHF
DNA: TGCGCCAGCAGCCAAGATCGACAGGGAGGCCAGCCCCAGCATTTT

J: TRBJ2-1
size: few
D: .
V: TRBV4-3
CDR3: CASSQDREGEGMDEQFF
DNA: TGCGCCAGCAGCCAAGATAGAGAGGGAGAGGGTATGGATGAGCAGTTCTTC

J: TRBJ2-5
size: .
D: .
V: TRBV19
CDR3: CASSRGDSSQETQYF
DNA: TGTGCCAGTAGTCGCGGGGACAGCTCCCAAGAGACCCAGTACTTC

J: TRBJ1-2
size: .
D: .
V: TRBV6-5
CDR3: CASSYSSTRANYGYTF
DNA: TGTGCCAGCAGTTACTCCTCGACCAGGGCTAACTATGGCTACACCTTC

J: TRBJ1-1
size: .
D: .
V: TRBV10-3
CDR3: CASARRGNTEAFF
DNA: TGTGCCAGCGCTCGTAGGGGCAACACTGAAGCTTTCTTT

J: TRBJ2-1
size: .
D: TRBD2
V: TRBV2
CDR3: CASRGLAGVSYNEQFF
DNA: TGTGCCAGCAGGGGACTAGCGGGAGTCTCCTACAATGAGCAGTTCTTC

J: TRBJ1-1
size: few
D: .
V: TRBV27
CDR3: CASSLSAGAYTEAFF
DNA: TGTGCCAGCAGTTTATCAGCGGGGGCTTACACTGAAGCTTTCTTT

J: TRBJ1-1
size: .
D: TRBD1
V: TRBV19
CDR3: CASSLSTGGTEAFF
DNA: TGTGCCAGTAGTTTGTCGACAGGGGGAACTGAAGCTTTCTTT

J: TRBJ2-2
size: few
D: .
V: TRBV19
CDR3: CAGGWGELFF
DNA: TGTGCCGGAGGGTGGGGGGAGCTGTTTTTT

J: TRBJ2-5
size: .
D: .
V: TRBV19
CDR3: CASSRQASQETQYF
DNA: TGTGCCAGTAGTAGACAGGCGTCCCAAGAGACCCAGTACTTC

J: TRBJ2-5
size: .
D: TRBD2
V: TRBV2
CDR3: CASSETSGPGTQYF
DNA: TGTGCCAGCAGTGAAACTAGCGGACCGGGGACCCAGTACTTC

J: TRBJ2-5
size: .
D: TRBD2
V: TRBV29-1
CDR3: CSVLPGLAGLQETQYF
DNA: TGCAGCGTCTTGCCGGGACTAGCGGGCCTCCAAGAGACCCAGTACTTC

J: TRBJ1-5
size: few
D: .
V: TRBV15
CDR3: CATSREGNQPQHF
DNA: TGTGCCACCAGCAGAGAGGGCAATCAGCCCCAGCATTTT

J: TRBJ2-6
size: .
D: .
V: TRBV9
CDR3: CASSVGRHLSGANVLTF
DNA: TGTGCCAGCAGCGTAGGGAGACACCTCTCTGGGGCCAACGTCCTGACTTTC